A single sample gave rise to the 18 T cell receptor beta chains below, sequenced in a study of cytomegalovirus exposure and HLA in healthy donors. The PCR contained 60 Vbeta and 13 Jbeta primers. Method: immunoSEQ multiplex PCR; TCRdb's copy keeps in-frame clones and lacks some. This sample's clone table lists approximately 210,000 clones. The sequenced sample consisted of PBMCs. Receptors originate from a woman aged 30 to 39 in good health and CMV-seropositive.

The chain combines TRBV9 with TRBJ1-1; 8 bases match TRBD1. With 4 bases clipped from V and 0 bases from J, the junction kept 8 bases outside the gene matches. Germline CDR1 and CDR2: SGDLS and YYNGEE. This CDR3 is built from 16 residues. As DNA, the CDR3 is TGTGCCAGCAGCCCCCGGGACAGGACGTTGAACACTGAAGCTTTCTTT. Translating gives CASSPRDRTLNTEAFF. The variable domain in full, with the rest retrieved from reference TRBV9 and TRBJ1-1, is DSGVTQTPKHLITATGQRVTLRCSPRSGDLSVYWYQQSLDQGLQFLIQYYNGEERAKGNILERFSAQQFPDLHSELNLSSLELGDSALYFCASSPRDRTLNTEAFFGQGTRLTVV.

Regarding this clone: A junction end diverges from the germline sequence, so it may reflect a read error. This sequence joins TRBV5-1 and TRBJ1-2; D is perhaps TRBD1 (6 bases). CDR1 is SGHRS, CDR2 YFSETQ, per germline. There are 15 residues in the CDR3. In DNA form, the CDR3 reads TGCGCCAGCGGCTTGGCCGGCACAGGGAACTATGGCTACACCTTC. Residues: CASGLAGTGNYGYTF.

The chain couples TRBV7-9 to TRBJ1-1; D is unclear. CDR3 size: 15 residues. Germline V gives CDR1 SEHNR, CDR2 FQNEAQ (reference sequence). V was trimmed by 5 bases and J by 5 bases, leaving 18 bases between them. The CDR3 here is CASSPLSYPGTEAFF. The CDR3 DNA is TGTGCCAGCAGCCCCTTATCGTACCCCGGGACTGAAGCTTTCTTT.

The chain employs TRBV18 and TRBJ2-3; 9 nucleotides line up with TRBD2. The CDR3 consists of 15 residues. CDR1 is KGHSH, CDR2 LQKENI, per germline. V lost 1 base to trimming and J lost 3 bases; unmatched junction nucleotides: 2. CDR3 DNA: TGTGCCAGCTCACCACTAGCGGGAGTAACAGATACGCAGTATTTT. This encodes CASSPLAGVTDTQYF. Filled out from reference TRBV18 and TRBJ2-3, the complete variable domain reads NAGVMQNPRHLVRRRGQEARLRCSPMKGHSHVYWYRQLPEEGLKFMVYLQKENIIDESGMPKERFSAEFPKEGPSILRIQQVVRGDSAAYFCASSPLAGVTDTQYFGPGTRLTVL.

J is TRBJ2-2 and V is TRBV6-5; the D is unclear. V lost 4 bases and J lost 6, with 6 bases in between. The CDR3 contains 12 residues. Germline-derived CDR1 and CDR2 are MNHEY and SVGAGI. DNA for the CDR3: TGTGCCAGCAGTTTGAGTGCCGGGGAGCTGTTTTTT. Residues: CASSLSAGELFF.

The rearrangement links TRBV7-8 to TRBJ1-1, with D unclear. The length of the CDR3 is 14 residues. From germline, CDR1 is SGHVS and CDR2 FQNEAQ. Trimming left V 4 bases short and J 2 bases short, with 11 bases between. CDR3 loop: CASSSHRVNTEAFF. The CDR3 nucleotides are TGTGCCAGCAGCTCGCACAGAGTCAACACTGAAGCTTTCTTT.

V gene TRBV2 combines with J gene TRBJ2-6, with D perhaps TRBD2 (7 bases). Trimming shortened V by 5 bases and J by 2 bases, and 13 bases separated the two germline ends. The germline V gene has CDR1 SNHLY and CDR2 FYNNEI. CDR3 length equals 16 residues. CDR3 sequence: CASSYLGGAGANVLTF. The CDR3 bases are TGTGCCAGCAGTTATTTAGGGGGGGCTGGGGCCAACGTCCTGACTTTC.

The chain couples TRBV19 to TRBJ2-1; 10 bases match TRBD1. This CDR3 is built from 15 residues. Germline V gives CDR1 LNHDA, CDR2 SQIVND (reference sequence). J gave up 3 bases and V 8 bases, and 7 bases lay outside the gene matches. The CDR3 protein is CASAHRDRGYNEQFF. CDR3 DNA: TGTGCCAGTGCACACCGGGACAGGGGCTACAATGAGCAGTTCTTC.

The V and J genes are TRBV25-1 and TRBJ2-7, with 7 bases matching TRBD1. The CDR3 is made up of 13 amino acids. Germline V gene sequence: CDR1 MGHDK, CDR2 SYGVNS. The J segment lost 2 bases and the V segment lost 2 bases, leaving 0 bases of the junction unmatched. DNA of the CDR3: TGTGCCAGCAGTGAAACAGGGGCCTACGAGCAGTACTTC. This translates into CASSETGAYEQYF.

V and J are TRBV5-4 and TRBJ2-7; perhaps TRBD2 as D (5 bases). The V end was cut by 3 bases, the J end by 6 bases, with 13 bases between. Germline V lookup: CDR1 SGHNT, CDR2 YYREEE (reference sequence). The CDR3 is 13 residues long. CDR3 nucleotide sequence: TGTGCCAGCAGCTCCGACTACCTCGCCGAGCAGTACTTC. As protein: CASSSDYLAEQYF.

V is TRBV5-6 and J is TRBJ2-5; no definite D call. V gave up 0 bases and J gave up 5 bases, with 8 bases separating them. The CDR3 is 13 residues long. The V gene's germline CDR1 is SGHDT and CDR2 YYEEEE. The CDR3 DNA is TGTGCCAGCAGCTTGGGGGTCGGGGAGACCCAGTACTTC. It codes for CASSLGVGETQYF. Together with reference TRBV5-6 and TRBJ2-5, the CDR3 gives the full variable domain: DAGVTQSPTHLIKTRGQQVTLRCSPKSGHDTVSWYQQALGQGPQFIFQYYEEEERQRGNFPDRFSGHQFPNYSSELNVNALLLGDSALYLCASSLGVGETQYFGPGTRLLVL.

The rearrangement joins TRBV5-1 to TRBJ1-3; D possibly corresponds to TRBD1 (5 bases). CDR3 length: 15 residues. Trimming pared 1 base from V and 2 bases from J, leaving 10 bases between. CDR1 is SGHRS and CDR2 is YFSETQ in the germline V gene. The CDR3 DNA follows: TGCGCCAGCAGCTTGCCGCAGGGAACTGGAAACACCATATATTTT. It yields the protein CASSLPQGTGNTIYF.

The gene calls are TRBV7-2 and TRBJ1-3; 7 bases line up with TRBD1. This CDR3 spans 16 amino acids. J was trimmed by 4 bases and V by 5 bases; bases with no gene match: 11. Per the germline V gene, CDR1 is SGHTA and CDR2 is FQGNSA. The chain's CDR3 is CASSGPTGIDGNTIYF. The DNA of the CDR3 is TGTGCCAGCAGCGGCCCGACAGGGATCGACGGAAACACCATATATTTT.

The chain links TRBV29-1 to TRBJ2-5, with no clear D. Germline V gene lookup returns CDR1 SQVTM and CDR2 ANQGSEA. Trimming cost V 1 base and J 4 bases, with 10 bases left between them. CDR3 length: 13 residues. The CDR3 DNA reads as TGCAGCGTTGAAGGTTTACAACGAGAGACCCAGTACTTC. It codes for CSVEGLQRETQYF. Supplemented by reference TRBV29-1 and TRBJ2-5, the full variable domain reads SAVISQKPSRDICQRGTSLTIQCQVDSQVTMMFWYRQQPGQSLTLIATANQGSEATYESGFVIDKFPISRPNLTFSTLTVSNMSPEDSSIYLCSVEGLQRETQYFGPGTRLLVL.

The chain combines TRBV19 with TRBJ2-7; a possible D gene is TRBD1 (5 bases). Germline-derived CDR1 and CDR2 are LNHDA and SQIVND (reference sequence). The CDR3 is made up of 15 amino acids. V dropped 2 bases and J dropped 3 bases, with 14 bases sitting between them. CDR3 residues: CASSILEGANYEQYF. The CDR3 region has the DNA TGTGCCAGTAGTATACTCGAAGGGGCGAACTACGAGCAGTACTTC.

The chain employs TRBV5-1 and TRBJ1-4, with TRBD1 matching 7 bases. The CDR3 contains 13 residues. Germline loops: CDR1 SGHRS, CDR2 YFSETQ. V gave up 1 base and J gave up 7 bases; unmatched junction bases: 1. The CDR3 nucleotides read TGCGCCAGCAGCTTGCCAGGGGGTGAAAAACTGTTTTTT. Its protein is CASSLPGGEKLFF.

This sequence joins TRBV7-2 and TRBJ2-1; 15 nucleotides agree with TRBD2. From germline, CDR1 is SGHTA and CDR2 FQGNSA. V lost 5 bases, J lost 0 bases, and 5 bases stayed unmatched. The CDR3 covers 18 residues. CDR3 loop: CASSLGTSGRSSYNEQFF. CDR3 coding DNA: TGTGCCAGCAGCCTCGGGACTAGCGGGAGGAGCTCCTACAATGAGCAGTTCTTC.

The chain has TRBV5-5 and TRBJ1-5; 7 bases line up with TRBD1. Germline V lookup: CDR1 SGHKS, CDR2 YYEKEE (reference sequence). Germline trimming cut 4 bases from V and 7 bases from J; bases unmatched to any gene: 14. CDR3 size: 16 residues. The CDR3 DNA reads TGTGCCAGCAGCAAGGCCCTGACAGGGACCGGCCAGCCCCAGCATTTT. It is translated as CASSKALTGTGQPQHF. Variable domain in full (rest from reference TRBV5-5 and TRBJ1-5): DAGVTQSPTHLIKTRGQQVTLRCSPISGHKSVSWYQQVLGQGPQFIFQYYEKEERGRGNFPDRFSARQFPNYSSELNVNALLLGDSALYLCASSKALTGTGQPQHFGDGTRLSIL.